This entry lists 29 T cell receptor beta chains sequenced from one sample in a study of cytomegalovirus exposure and HLA in healthy donors. Use of 60 Vbeta and 13 Jbeta primers characterized the PCR. Produced via immunoSEQ multiplex PCR; TCRdb's table is partial and in-frame only. Of approximately 82,000 clones listed, over 9.5% are singletons. The sequencing sample was made of PBMCs. The receptors were sampled from a man aged 60 to 75 in good health and CMV-seropositive.

This clone showed up just a few times. The V and J genes are TRBV7-8 and TRBJ1-4; TRBD1 agrees at 7 bases. Germline V gene sequence: CDR1 SGHVS, CDR2 FQNEAQ. The CDR3 runs to 15 residues. With V trimmed by 5 bases and J by 7 bases, 10 bases remained unmatched. The CDR3, as DNA: TGTGCCAGCAGCATTCAACAGGGGTGGGGTGAAAAACTGTTTTTT. Protein: CASSIQQGWGEKLFF.

This clone was observed a handful of times. This chain links TRBV7-3 with TRBJ1-6; D might be TRBD1 (5 bases). Per the germline V gene, CDR1 is SGHTA and CDR2 is FQGTGA. Trimming stripped 2 bases from V and 2 bases from J, with 7 bases between. There are 15 residues in the CDR3. CDR3 in amino acids: CASSLGGTYNSPLHF. CDR3 DNA sequence: TGTGCCAGCAGCTTAGGGGGGACCTATAATTCACCCCTCCACTTT.

This clone was counted only a few times. V is TRBV5-1 and J is TRBJ1-1; D is possibly TRBD1 (5 bases). Germline-derived CDR1 and CDR2 are SGHRS and YFSETQ. V was shortened by 7 bases and J by 3 bases, with 16 bases between the two germline ends. This CDR3 is built from 14 residues. Here the CDR3 reads CASQEVGGDTEAFF. DNA for the CDR3: TGCGCCAGCCAGGAGGTGGGGGGAGACACTGAAGCTTTCTTT. Full variable domain (missing parts from reference TRBV5-1 and TRBJ1-1): KAGVTQTPRYLIKTRGQQVTLSCSPISGHRSVSWYQQTPGQGLQFLFEYFSETQRNKGNFPGRFSGRQFSNSRSEMNVSTLELGDSALYLCASQEVGGDTEAFFGQGTRLTVV.

This rearrangement joins TRBV7-3 to TRBJ1-1; TRBD1 aligns across 10 bases. This CDR3 is built from 13 residues. Trimming removed 5 bases from V and 11 bases from J; junction bases left unmatched: 8. Germline CDR1 and CDR2: SGHTA and FQGTGA. For the CDR3, the DNA is TGTGCCAGCAGCATTGACAGGGGGCGAAGTGCTTTCTTT. Translating it yields CASSIDRGRSAFF.

This clone appeared many times. This chain joins TRBV19 and TRBJ2-5; 7 bases are shared with TRBD1. V lost 0 bases to trimming and J lost 4 bases; unmatched junction nucleotides: 8. CDR1 and CDR2 (germline): LNHDA, SQIVND (reference sequence). The CDR3 sequence is 16 residues long. The CDR3 loop reads CASSIDTGVGRETQYF. CDR3 DNA: TGTGCCAGTAGTATAGACACAGGGGTTGGCCGAGAGACCCAGTACTTC.

The chain links TRBV5-4 to TRBJ2-3, with 10 bases identical to TRBD1. CDR3 length: 16 residues. In germline, CDR1 is SGHNT, CDR2 YYREEE (reference sequence). Germline trimming cut 1 base from V and 2 bases from J; bases unmatched to any gene: 4. CDR3 residues: CASSLWTGGNTDTQYF. The DNA of the CDR3 is TGTGCCAGCAGCTTGTGGACAGGGGGAAACACAGATACGCAGTATTTT.

The chain recombines TRBV9 with TRBJ1-2; 9 bases map to TRBD1. In germline, CDR1 is SGDLS, CDR2 YYNGEE. The trim removed 3 bases at V and 1 base at J, leaving 4 bases unmatched. There are 15 residues in the CDR3. The CDR3 protein is CASSAGTGLNYGYTF. The CDR3 bases are TGTGCCAGCAGCGCCGGGACAGGGCTTAACTATGGCTACACCTTC.

This clone was observed many times. V gene TRBV7-3 combines with J gene TRBJ1-2; D might be TRBD1 (5 bases). Trimming removed 6 bases at V and 4 bases at J, with 15 bases between. From germline, CDR1 is SGHTA and CDR2 FQGTGA. This CDR3 region has 14 residues. The CDR3 DNA is TGTGCCAGCAGTTTAGGGGCAGAAGGCTATGGCTACACCTTC. Its protein is CASSLGAEGYGYTF.

The J gene is TRBJ1-2, the V gene TRBV6-4, with D unresolved. Germline-derived CDR1 and CDR2 are MRHNA and SNTAGT. V lost 2 bases, J lost 3 bases, and 7 bases lay in between. The CDR3 consists of 13 residues. CDR3 nucleotides: TGTGCCAGCAGTGACGGGAGGGACTATGGCTACACCTTC. Amino acids: CASSDGRDYGYTF.

The V and J genes are TRBV6-1 and TRBJ2-7; 9 bases are shared with TRBD2. Losses at the gene ends were 6 bases for V and 6 bases for J; bases not matched to a gene: 6. Germline assignment: CDR1 MNHNS and CDR2 SASEGT. The CDR3 runs 13 residues. The CDR3 bases are TGTGCCAGCAGGACTAGCGGAAGAACCGAGCAGTACGTC. It codes for CASRTSGRTEQYV.

J is TRBJ1-2 and V is TRBV9; D is perhaps TRBD1 (5 bases). Germline V lookup: CDR1 SGDLS, CDR2 YYNGEE. This CDR3 comprises 14 residues. Trimming cost V 3 bases and J 2 bases, with 11 bases left between them. Written as DNA, the CDR3 is TGTGCCAGCAGCGCCCGTGCAGGGAACTATGGCTACACCTTC. The encoded protein is CASSARAGNYGYTF.

This clone was found a few times. The CDR3 DNA reads TGCGCCAGCAGCTTTAGCGTCTTAGGCGTTGAGCAGTTCTTC. Translated, it gives CASSFSVLGVEQFF. V and J are TRBV5-1 and TRBJ2-1, with D perhaps TRBD2 (5 bases). The V and J ends lost 2 bases and 9 bases respectively, with 15 bases between them. The CDR3 is made up of 14 amino acids. Germline lookup yields CDR1 SGHRS and CDR2 YFSETQ.

The gene calls are TRBV7-3 and TRBJ2-1; 9 bases align to TRBD1. CDR1 SGHTA and CDR2 FQGTGA come from the germline V gene. V trimming: 4 bases; J trimming: 3 bases; junction bases outside the gene matches: 1. CDR3 length: 14 residues. The chain's CDR3 is CASSSGQGYNEQFF. CDR3 nucleotide sequence: TGTGCCAGCAGCTCGGGACAGGGCTACAATGAGCAGTTCTTC. The variable domain in full, completed from reference TRBV7-3 and TRBJ2-1, reads GAGVSQTPSNKVTEKGKYVELRCDPISGHTALYWYRQSLGQGPEFLIYFQGTGAADDSGLPNDRFFAVRPEGSVSTLKIQRTERGDSAVYLCASSSGQGYNEQFFGPGTRLTVL.

The rearrangement uses TRBV30 and TRBJ2-1; D remains ambiguous. The germline gives CDR1 GTSNPN, CDR2 SVGIG (reference sequence). This CDR3 is 13 amino acids long. The V gene lost 5 bases and the J gene lost 3 bases, with 11 bases spanning the gap. The CDR3 is CAWRAENYNEQFF. CDR3 DNA: TGTGCCTGGCGCGCGGAAAACTACAATGAGCAGTTCTTC.

The table lists this clone with a few counts. The J gene is TRBJ1-3, the V gene TRBV2; 10 bases line up with TRBD1. Germline values: CDR1 SNHLY, CDR2 FYNNEI. J was trimmed by 2 bases and V by 4 bases; bases with no gene match: 5. The CDR3 is made up of 16 amino acids. The CDR3 sequence: CASSVGQGSAGNTIYF. The CDR3 bases are TGTGCCAGCAGTGTGGGACAGGGGAGTGCTGGAAACACCATATATTTT. Combining the CDR3 with reference TRBV2 and TRBJ1-3 gives the whole variable domain EPEVTQTPSHQVTQMGQEVILRCVPISNHLYFYWYRQILGQKVEFLVSFYNNEISEKSEIFDDQFSVERPDGSNFTLKIRSTKLEDSAMYFCASSVGQGSAGNTIYFGEGSWLTVV.

This clone turned up a few times. This sequence joins TRBV6-5 and TRBJ2-1; possibly TRBD1 for D (5 bases). CDR1 and CDR2 (germline): MNHEY, SVGAGI. Between the trimmed V and J ends, which lost 5 bases and 10 bases, there was a span of 9 bases. This CDR3 is built from 11 residues. The CDR3 DNA reads as TGTGCCAGCAGTCGGTCAGGGGAGCAGTTCTTC. This sequence encodes CASSRSGEQFF.

This clone has only a few counts. This rearrangement joins TRBV5-4 to TRBJ2-7; 11 bases line up with TRBD2. This CDR3 contains 16 residues. Trimming at V came to 1 base and at J to 5 bases, leaving 8 bases not matched to a gene. Germline V gives CDR1 SGHNT, CDR2 YYREEE (reference sequence). CDR3 region: CASSLLASGRFNEQYF. CDR3 nucleotide sequence: TGTGCCAGCAGCTTGCTGGCTAGCGGGAGGTTCAACGAGCAGTACTTC. Filled out from reference TRBV5-4 and TRBJ2-7, the complete variable domain reads ETGVTQSPTHLIKTRGQQVTLRCSSQSGHNTVSWYQQALGQGPQFIFQYYREEENGRGNFPPRFSGLQFPNYSSELNVNALELDDSALYLCASSLLASGRFNEQYFGPGTRLTVT.

Ten or more counts support this clone. CDR3 nucleotide sequence: TGTGCCAGCACCCTGCTTCAGTCTGCTAACTATGGCTACACCTTC. This gives the protein CASTLLQSANYGYTF. The chain links TRBV5-6 to TRBJ1-2; unclear D gene. V shed 6 bases and J shed 0 bases, with 15 bases lying between them. From germline, CDR1 is SGHDT and CDR2 YYEEEE. The CDR3 consists of 15 residues. Looking up the rest from reference TRBV5-6 and TRBJ1-2 gives the full variable domain: DAGVTQSPTHLIKTRGQQVTLRCSPKSGHDTVSWYQQALGQGPQFIFQYYEEEERQRGNFPDRFSGHQFPNYSSELNVNALLLGDSALYLCASTLLQSANYGYTFGSGTRLTVV.

This clone was detected a few times. The rearrangement uses TRBV5-6 and TRBJ2-3; unclear D gene. CDR3 size: 13 residues. Trimming cost V 0 bases and J 3 bases, with 5 bases left between them. Germline V gives CDR1 SGHDT, CDR2 YYEEEE. The CDR3 is CASSLGRTDTQYF. Here the CDR3 DNA reads TGTGCCAGCAGCTTGGGGAGAACAGATACGCAGTATTTT. The full variable domain, its missing parts supplied by reference TRBV5-6 and TRBJ2-3, is DAGVTQSPTHLIKTRGQQVTLRCSPKSGHDTVSWYQQALGQGPQFIFQYYEEEERQRGNFPDRFSGHQFPNYSSELNVNALLLGDSALYLCASSLGRTDTQYFGPGTRLTVL.

The DNA of the CDR3 is TGTGCCAGCAGCTTAGGAGGGGCGGGAGGGAGCGAGTACTTC. This encodes CASSLGGAGGSEYF. The chain couples TRBV7-9 to TRBJ2-7; 9 bases map to TRBD2. There are 14 residues in the CDR3. Germline trimming cut 1 base from V and 11 bases from J; bases unmatched to any gene: 9. CDR1 is SEHNR, CDR2 FQNEAQ, per germline (reference sequence).

The V call is TRBV7-3, the J call TRBJ2-3, with D maybe TRBD1 (6 bases). Germline V gives CDR1 SGHTA, CDR2 FQGTGA. V was shortened by 5 bases and J by 5 bases, with 8 bases between the two germline ends. The CDR3 consists of 12 residues. Here the CDR3 DNA reads TGTGCCAGCAGCCAAGGGGGAGATACGCAGTATTTT. Translation gives CASSQGGDTQYF. The variable domain in full, with the rest retrieved from reference TRBV7-3 and TRBJ2-3, is GAGVSQTPSNKVTEKGKYVELRCDPISGHTALYWYRQSLGQGPEFLIYFQGTGAADDSGLPNDRFFAVRPEGSVSTLKIQRTERGDSAVYLCASSQGGDTQYFGPGTRLTVL.

The genes are TRBV18 and TRBJ1-2; possible D gene TRBD1, 5 bases. This CDR3 has 14 residues. The V end lost 8 bases, the J end lost 7 bases, and 20 bases lay between the germline ends. CDR1 is KGHSH and CDR2 is LQKENI in the germline V gene. CDR3 loop: CASKTEGRAGGYTF. The CDR3 nucleotides read TGTGCCAGCAAAACGGAGGGCAGGGCTGGTGGCTACACCTTC.

The sample holds a few counts of this clone. The chain combines TRBV7-3 with TRBJ2-5, with 10 bases matching TRBD2. V lost 5 bases to trimming and J lost 1 base; unmatched junction nucleotides: 4. Per germline, CDR1 SGHTA and CDR2 FQGTGA. The CDR3 spans 15 residues. The CDR3 protein is CASSQSGRAQETQYF. DNA of the CDR3: TGTGCCAGCAGCCAAAGCGGGAGGGCCCAAGAGACCCAGTACTTC.

This clone appeared a few times. This chain joins TRBV5-6 and TRBJ2-3; 9 bases fit TRBD2. The V gene end was trimmed by 1 base and the J gene end by 3 bases; junction bases not matched to a gene: 9. CDR1 is SGHDT and CDR2 is YYEEEE in the germline V gene. The CDR3 totals 17 residues. DNA of the CDR3: TGTGCCAGCAGCTTGTTCTCTTCAGGACTAGCGACAGATACGCAGTATTTT. Amino acid sequence: CASSLFSSGLATDTQYF.

The chain uses TRBV28 and TRBJ2-3; possibly TRBD2 for D (5 bases). The CDR3 is made up of 14 amino acids. Germline lookup yields CDR1 MDHEN and CDR2 SYDVKM. The ends were cut back, 5 bases at V and 0 bases at J, with 9 bases in the middle. CDR3 sequence: CASSPPGSTDTQYF. The CDR3 coding sequence is TGTGCCAGCAGTCCCCCGGGGAGCACAGATACGCAGTATTTT.

In its sample, this clone was seen a few times. The chain uses TRBV9 and TRBJ2-3; 10 bases are a match to TRBD2. The CDR3 loop spans 16 amino acids. Germline V gene data show CDR1 as SGDLS and CDR2 as YYNGEE. The ends lost 2 bases at V and 5 bases at J; junction bases unmatched: 8. The CDR3 loop is CASSVLSSGSGDTQYF. CDR3 sequence (DNA): TGTGCCAGCAGCGTTCTTTCTAGCGGGAGTGGAGATACGCAGTATTTT.

The sample holds a few counts of this clone. Other DNA sequences in the same sample also yield this CDR3. The gene calls are TRBV19 and TRBJ1-1, with D unclear. CDR1 and CDR2 (germline): LNHDA, SQIVND (reference sequence). The CDR3 loop spans 13 amino acids. Trimming took off 7 bases at V and 9 bases at J, with 18 bases between the two ends. The CDR3 coding sequence is TGTGCCAGTAATCCAGCCGGGATCACCCAAGCTTTCTTT. It is translated as CASNPAGITQAFF. The whole variable domain, remainder taken from reference TRBV19 and TRBJ1-1, is DGGITQSPKYLFRKEGQNVTLSCEQNLNHDAMYWYRQDPGQGLRLIYYSQIVNDFQKGDIAEGYSVSREKKESFPLTVTSAQKNPTAFYLCASNPAGITQAFFGQGTRLTVV.

This clone was seen a few times. The gene calls are TRBV5-1 and TRBJ2-1; D possibly corresponds to TRBD2 (5 bases). This CDR3 has 15 amino acids. CDR1 and CDR2 (germline): SGHRS, YFSETQ. The ends were cut back, 0 bases at V and 2 bases at J, with 9 bases in the middle. Here the CDR3 reads CASSLDSGTYNEQFF. CDR3 coding DNA: TGCGCCAGCAGCTTGGACAGCGGAACCTACAATGAGCAGTTCTTC.

J is TRBJ1-2 and V is TRBV19; D gene ambiguous. Germline V gives CDR1 LNHDA, CDR2 SQIVND (reference sequence). There are 13 residues in the CDR3. Trimming cost V 7 bases and J 8 bases, with 17 bases left between them. DNA for the CDR3: TGTGCCAGTACCCCCACGGTCCCCGGGGGCTACACCTTC. This gives the protein CASTPTVPGGYTF. Variable domain in full (rest from reference TRBV19 and TRBJ1-2): DGGITQSPKYLFRKEGQNVTLSCEQNLNHDAMYWYRQDPGQGLRLIYYSQIVNDFQKGDIAEGYSVSREKKESFPLTVTSAQKNPTAFYLCASTPTVPGGYTFGSGTRLTVV.